This record covers a single TCR beta chain. According to the study, genomic DNA was the template for TCR beta VDJ and CDR3 profiling. TCRdb independently ran MiXCR on the reads; one entry per CDR3 protein. Of approximately 300,000 distinct CDR3 sequences in the sample, about three fifths were seen once. Sequenced patients had shown CD8+CD57+ cell expansion by flow cytometry. These data come from a study of CD8+CD57+ T cells in acquired aplastic anemia. With 4 bases removed from V and 0 bases from J, the gap between germline ends came to 7 bases. Per germline, CDR1 MNHEY and CDR2 SVGAGI. This CDR3 region has 13 residues.

The chain uses TRBV6-5 and TRBJ2-7, with D maybe TRBD1 (5 bases). Sequenced sample: sorted CD4+, CD8+, or CD8+CD57+ T cells (not recorded which) from PBMCs. This clonotype was obtained from a human donor with aplastic anemia. CDR3 sequence (DNA): TGTGCCAGCAGTTCAGACAGCTCCTACGAGCAGTACTTC. Translation: CASSSDSSYEQYF.